This T cell receptor (beta chain) was obtained from a study of T-cell reconstitution after alpha-beta-depleted transplantation in children. This clonotype was seen more than once but under ten times. The germline gives CDR1 SEHNR, CDR2 FQNEAQ (reference sequence). The CDR3 runs 14 residues. Trimming removed 3 bases from V and 0 bases from J, with 9 bases in between. A TCRbeta library incorporating unique molecular identifiers was prepared. TCRdb ran MiXCR on the PCR reads and lists one entry per CDR3 protein. Of some 490,000 distinct CDR3 sequences in the sample, around 12% were seen once. The sample here was PBMCs from the stem cell graft donor, taken from the stem cell graft. The V gene is TRBV7-9, the J gene TRBJ2-7; D is unresolved. The source is a human donor who donated a stem cell graft to a child with combined immunodeficiency. The DNA for the CDR3 is TGTGCCAGCAGCTTTACGAGCAGCTCCTACGAGCAGTACTTC. Encoded protein: CASSFTSSSYEQYF. The variable domain in full, completed from reference TRBV7-9 and TRBJ2-7, reads DTGVSQNPRHKITKRGQNVTFRCDPISEHNRLYWYRQTLGQGPEFLTYFQNEAQLEKSRLLSDRFSAERPKGSFSTLEIQRTEQGDSAMYLCASSFTSSSYEQYFGPGTRLTVT.